These 17 T cell receptor beta chains came from one sample sequenced in a study of OX40 agonist ivuxolimab in advanced cancers. Library creation used the immunoSEQ multiplex PCR assay. Sourced from immuneACCESS, this table was stored by TCRdb with only in-frame sequences that have V and J called. A share of the clones is absent; for the studies checked, an unresolved V gene accounts for under half, and the remainder has no known explanation. The sample yields roughly 59,000 clones; roughly 86% were counted once. The ten top clones hold roughly 5% of the sample. The sample consisted of CD4+ or CD8+ T cells sorted from blood, taken in a trial of the OX40 agonist ivuxolimab. The receptor source for this set is an adult with an advanced solid tumor such as melanoma, head and neck, liver or kidney cancer.

The chain joins TRBV19 to TRBJ2-7; D perhaps matches TRBD1 (6 bases). This CDR3 is 16 amino acids long. V was trimmed by 5 bases and J by 0 bases, leaving 17 bases between them. CDR1 and CDR2 from the germline V gene are LNHDA and SQIVND (reference sequence). The CDR3 region is CASSFDRDTLSYEQYF. CDR3 bases: TGTGCCAGTAGTTTCGACCGGGACACTCTCTCCTACGAGCAGTACTTC.

The chain has TRBV28 and TRBJ1-1; D gene unclear. The CDR3 has 13 amino acids. In germline, CDR1 is MDHEN, CDR2 SYDVKM. V lost 6 bases to trimming and J lost 4 bases, with 12 bases between them. CDR3 loop: CASRSHSLTEAFF. The CDR3 bases are TGTGCCAGCAGGTCTCATAGTCTCACTGAAGCTTTCTTT. Full variable domain (outside the CDR3, taken from reference TRBV28 and TRBJ1-1): DVKVTQSSRYLVKRTGEKVFLECVQDMDHENMFWYRQDPGLGLRLIYFSYDVKMKEKGDIPEGYSVSREKKERFSLILESASTNQTSMYLCASRSHSLTEAFFGQGTRLTVV.

This clone was counted a few times. DNA of the CDR3: TGTGCCATCAGTGAGCGACAGGGGTCCTACGAGCAGTACTTC. Amino acid sequence: CAISERQGSYEQYF. The chain has TRBV10-3 and TRBJ2-7; 8 nucleotides agree with TRBD1. With V trimmed by 2 bases and J by 1 base, 1 base remained unmatched. In germline, CDR1 is ENHRY, CDR2 SYGVKD. The CDR3 is made up of 14 amino acids.

The rearrangement joins TRBV19 to TRBJ2-3; D gene uncertain. CDR3 size: 15 residues. The V end was cut by 7 bases, the J end by 2 bases, with 16 bases between. Per germline, CDR1 LNHDA and CDR2 SQIVND (reference sequence). Written as DNA, the CDR3 is TGTGCCAGTACCCCACGAATACGAGCCACAGATACGCAGTATTTT. The encoded protein is CASTPRIRATDTQYF.

The chain is built from TRBV19 and TRBJ1-5; maybe TRBD1 (5 bases). In germline, CDR1 is LNHDA, CDR2 SQIVND (reference sequence). The CDR3 has 18 amino acids. V lost 5 bases, J lost 0 bases, and 20 bases lay in between. CDR3: CASSPSAGRSDSNQPQHF. The CDR3 nucleotides are TGTGCCAGTAGTCCCTCCGCAGGGAGGTCAGATAGCAATCAGCCCCAGCATTTT.

V is TRBV5-1 and J is TRBJ2-1; perhaps D is TRBD1 or TRBD2 (7 bases each). Germline V gene lookup returns CDR1 SGHRS and CDR2 YFSETQ. The CDR3 contains 16 residues. V lost 3 bases and J lost 6, with 19 bases in between. The CDR3 reads CASSSGGVASPNEQFF. CDR3 coding DNA: TGCGCCAGCAGCTCAGGGGGGGTCGCTTCCCCCAATGAGCAGTTCTTC.

The chain has TRBV28 and TRBJ2-2; D perhaps matches TRBD1 (5 bases). This CDR3 spans 15 amino acids. V lost 5 bases to trimming and J lost 1 base, with 11 bases between them. Germline V gene lookup returns CDR1 MDHEN and CDR2 SYDVKM. CDR3 in DNA: TGTGCCAGCAGTGTAACAGGTTGGAACACCGGGGAGCTGTTTTTT. It encodes CASSVTGWNTGELFF.

The chain uses TRBV6-6 and TRBJ1-6; D not certain. Trimming shortened V by 7 bases and J by 5 bases, and 12 bases separated the two germline ends. CDR1 MNHNY and CDR2 SVGAGI come from the germline V gene (reference sequence). The length of the CDR3 is 14 residues. Here the CDR3 DNA reads TGTGCCAGCAAGGGCGGGAATGATAATTCACCCCTCCACTTT. It codes for CASKGGNDNSPLHF.

The table lists this clone with a few counts. The CDR3: CASRRVGTSSEQYF. CDR3 DNA sequence: TGTGCCAGTAGGCGGGTCGGGACTAGCTCCGAGCAGTACTTC. The chain is built from TRBV19 and TRBJ2-7, with TRBD2 identical over 9 bases. V trimming: 6 bases; J trimming: 6 bases; junction bases outside the gene matches: 9. Germline values: CDR1 LNHDA, CDR2 SQIVND (reference sequence). The CDR3 length is 14 residues.

This sequence joins TRBV7-3 and TRBJ2-7, with TRBD1 identical over 7 bases. The CDR3 runs 16 residues. Germline V gene lookup returns CDR1 SGHTA and CDR2 FQGTGA. J lost 6 bases, V lost 5 bases, and 16 bases had no gene match. CDR3 loop: CASSPWVGRGSREQYF. DNA of the CDR3: TGTGCCAGCAGCCCTTGGGTGGGCAGGGGGTCGCGCGAGCAGTACTTC.

The chain recombines TRBV19 with TRBJ1-4; the D gene is possibly TRBD1 (6 bases). The V and J ends lost 4 bases and 0 bases respectively, with 24 bases between them. This CDR3 spans 20 amino acids. Germline CDR1 is LNHDA and CDR2 is SQIVND (reference sequence). The CDR3 region is CASSTTRPDRKAATNEKLFF. As DNA, the CDR3 is TGTGCCAGTAGTACGACCCGACCCGACAGGAAAGCTGCAACTAATGAAAAACTGTTTTTT.

This clone was picked up a small number of times. This CDR3 is CASSLGQVRRLNQPQHF. CDR3 in DNA: TGTGCCAGCAGCCTGGGACAGGTCCGTCGACTGAATCAGCCCCAGCATTTT. The chain links TRBV7-2 to TRBJ1-5; 8 bases match TRBD1. CDR1 and CDR2 from the germline V gene are SGHTA and FQGNSA. J was trimmed by 4 bases and V by 5 bases; bases with no gene match: 13. This CDR3 region has 17 residues.

The chain joins TRBV4-2 to TRBJ1-2; 9 nucleotides align to TRBD1. Germline V gene sequence: CDR1 LGHNA, CDR2 YNFKEQ. The CDR3 covers 15 residues. V shed 0 bases and J 8 bases; nucleotides not matched to a gene: 7. The CDR3 spells CASSQETGGRGGYTF. The CDR3 coding sequence is TGTGCCAGCAGCCAAGAGACAGGGGGTAGGGGCGGCTACACCTTC.

This chain joins TRBV6-1 and TRBJ1-2; D may be TRBD1 (5 bases). Germline loops: CDR1 MNHNS, CDR2 SASEGT. This CDR3 is built from 13 residues. Trimming removed 7 bases from V and 2 bases from J, with 11 bases in between. The chain's CDR3 is CASTQGLNYGYTF. The CDR3 bases are TGTGCCAGCACTCAGGGTCTGAACTATGGCTACACCTTC.

The rearrangement links TRBV28 to TRBJ2-1; 10 positions agree with TRBD2. The CDR3 runs 14 residues. Germline CDR1 reads MDHEN; CDR2 reads SYDVKM. The V and J ends lost 7 bases and 8 bases, in that order; junction bases with no gene match: 8. The chain's CDR3 is CASISGRAEDEQFF. CDR3 sequence (DNA): TGTGCCAGCATCAGCGGGAGGGCCGAAGATGAGCAGTTCTTC.

This chain connects TRBV19 to TRBJ1-2; D gene unclear. This CDR3 has 13 amino acids. V shed 5 bases and J shed 5 bases, with 12 bases lying between them. Germline values: CDR1 LNHDA, CDR2 SQIVND (reference sequence). The CDR3 loop is CASSFSDPYGYTF. The CDR3 DNA reads as TGTGCCAGTAGTTTCTCGGACCCTTATGGCTACACCTTC.

About this clone: This CDR3 fails to terminate in the conserved phenylalanine or tryptophan, so it likely reflects a read error. The rearrangement joins TRBV30 to TRBJ1-1, with D possibly being TRBD1 (6 bases). This CDR3 comprises 13 residues. Looked up from germline, CDR1 is GTSNPN and CDR2 is SVGIG (reference sequence). The V end lost 5 bases, the J end lost 1 base, and 11 bases lay between the germline ends. The CDR3 region has the DNA TGTGCCTGGGCCACAGGGAAGAACACTGAAGCTTTCTCT. Its translation: CAWATGKNTEAFS.